This TCR beta chain is drawn from a study of T cell responses to AZD1222 COVID-19 vaccine. Study-wide results and limits: Possibly, clonal diversity was underestimated; donors were largely white British and included more females. Spike was spanned by vaccine-associated CD4 TCRs, with dominance at 160-218 and 743-854. Targeting of unmutated variant regions was reportedly seen in nearly half of spike-specific TCRs. Among AZD1222 vaccinees, only six were seropositive at baseline.

This table comes from immunoSEQ multiplex PCR, and its TCRdb copy is limited to in-frame clones, with some not included. The sample comprises about 130,000 clones, around 83% of which are singletons, and around 4.4% rests with the top ten. Trimming removed 5 bases from V and 4 bases from J, with 15 bases in between. Germline lookup yields CDR1 SGHVS and CDR2 FQNEAQ. The CDR3 is 15 residues long. Details on this clone: As yet, its antigen is unknown.

The receptor was derived from an adult who received the AZD1222 COVID-19 vaccine. The chain joins TRBV7-8 to TRBJ2-1, with D perhaps matching TRBD1 (6 bases). The material was peripheral blood, obtained 28 days after the second AZD1222 dose. The CDR3 region has the DNA TGTGCCAGCAGCCCCTTAGAGGGGGTTTACAATGAGCAGTTCTTC. It translates to CASSPLEGVYNEQFF.